Each of the 19 T cell receptor beta chains below was sequenced from the same sample in a study of cytomegalovirus exposure and HLA in healthy donors. PCR amplification relied on 60 Vbeta primers (plus 13 Jbeta primers). Profiling relied on immunoSEQ multiplex PCR, and the TCRdb table lists in-frame clones only, not all of them. The sample carries 75,000 to 90,000 clones, 60% to 80% recorded once. The sequenced material came from PBMCs. The receptors derive from a man aged 50-59 years in good health and CMV-seronegative.

This chain joins TRBV6-6 and TRBJ2-5; the match to TRBD1 covers 8 bases. The CDR3 contains 15 residues. V shed 2 bases and J 3 bases; nucleotides not matched to a gene: 5. Germline CDR1 is MNHNY and CDR2 is SVGAGI (reference sequence). DNA of the CDR3: TGTGCCAGCAGTTACCCACAGGGGGGTAAAGAGACCCAGTACTTC. Protein: CASSYPQGGKETQYF.

The chain uses TRBV11-3 and TRBJ2-6; 12 nucleotides match TRBD2. The V and J ends lost 5 bases and 4 bases, in that order; junction bases with no gene match: 6. CDR3 size: 17 residues. Germline assignment: CDR1 SGHNT and CDR2 YENEEA. The CDR3 region has the DNA TGTGCCAGCAGCCCCCCTAGCGGGGGGGGAGGGGCCAACGTCCTGACTTTC. Translating it yields CASSPPSGGGGANVLTF.

This clone was counted only a few times. This chain links TRBV2 with TRBJ2-1; D is possibly TRBD2 (6 bases). The CDR3 is made up of 15 amino acids. Deletions cut 6 bases from V and 6 bases from J, with 18 bases between. Germline V lookup: CDR1 SNHLY, CDR2 FYNNEI. CDR3 sequence (DNA): TGTGCCAGCAGCCGCGGGACCCTTGAACGCAATGAGCAGTTCTTC. Translating gives CASSRGTLERNEQFF.

The gene calls are TRBV28 and TRBJ2-5; D unresolved. CDR1 is MDHEN, CDR2 SYDVKM, per germline. Trimming removed 2 bases at V and 2 bases at J, with 6 bases between. CDR3 length: 13 residues. Here the CDR3 DNA reads TGTGCCAGCAGTTTACCAGGACAAGAGACCCAGTACTTC. It codes for CASSLPGQETQYF.

The chain has TRBV18 and TRBJ1-3; 11 bases are a match to TRBD1. Germline V gives CDR1 KGHSH, CDR2 LQKENI. Trimming cost V 3 bases and J 0 bases; bases outside gene matches: 1. The CDR3 length is 16 residues. The CDR3 DNA reads as TGTGCCAGCTCACCGGGACAGGGGGGCTCTGGAAACACCATATATTTT. Translating it yields CASSPGQGGSGNTIYF.

This clone was seen once. The rearrangement uses TRBV7-2 and TRBJ1-5, with a weak D call TRBD1 (5 bases). Germline V lookup: CDR1 SGHTA, CDR2 FQGNSA. Trimming cost V 6 bases and J 3 bases, with 15 bases left between them. CDR3 length: 15 residues. CDR3 sequence reads: CASSALGGLNQPQHF. In DNA, the CDR3 is TGTGCCAGCAGTGCCTTGGGGGGTCTCAATCAGCCCCAGCATTTT. Drawing the rest from reference TRBV7-2 and TRBJ1-5, the complete variable domain is GAGVSQSPSNKVTEKGKDVELRCDPISGHTALYWYRQSLGQGLEFLIYFQGNSAPDKSGLPSDRFSAERTGGSVSTLTIQRTQQEDSAVYLCASSALGGLNQPQHFGDGTRLSIL.

This chain connects TRBV6-5 to TRBJ1-1; D unclear. The germline CDR1 and CDR2 sequences are MNHEY and SVGAGI. This CDR3 has 13 amino acids. V gave up 2 bases and J gave up 7 bases, with 11 bases separating them. CDR3 DNA: TGTGCCAGCAGTTACCTCCTGAACGGTGAAGCTTTCTTT. This codes for CASSYLLNGEAFF.

The gene calls are TRBV9 and TRBJ2-2; D is possibly TRBD1 (5 bases). The CDR3 is 15 amino acids. V lost 0 bases, J lost 0 bases, and 6 bases lay in between. Germline values: CDR1 SGDLS, CDR2 YYNGEE. The CDR3 DNA sequence: TGTGCCAGCAGCGTAGGACAGCCGAACACCGGGGAGCTGTTTTTT. This codes for CASSVGQPNTGELFF.

This chain links TRBV10-3 with TRBJ2-2, with TRBD2 matching over 9 bases. Trimming removed 8 bases from V and 7 bases from J; junction bases left unmatched: 11. Germline V lookup: CDR1 ENHRY, CDR2 SYGVKD. The CDR3 covers 15 residues. The DNA for the CDR3 is TGTGCCATCCGTCGAGGCGGGGGGGCCGTCGGGGAGCTGTTTTTT. This codes for CAIRRGGGAVGELFF.

The gene calls are TRBV2 and TRBJ2-5, with TRBD2 identical over 10 bases. Germline CDR1 SNHLY, CDR2 FYNNEI. This CDR3 contains 12 residues. Trimming cost V 8 bases and J 5 bases; bases outside gene matches: 2. The CDR3 sequence is CASSTSGETQYF. CDR3 DNA: TGTGCCAGCTCGACTAGCGGGGAGACCCAGTACTTC.

V usage is TRBV19 and J usage is TRBJ1-5, with D perhaps matching TRBD1 (5 bases). Germline CDR1 LNHDA, CDR2 SQIVND (reference sequence). Trimming took 6 bases from V and 0 from J, leaving 12 bases between them. The CDR3 is 15 residues long. CDR3 sequence (DNA): TGTGCCAGTAGCAAAGGACACCATAGCAATCAGCCCCAGCATTTT. It codes for CASSKGHHSNQPQHF.

This clone was found once. V and J are TRBV29-1 and TRBJ1-1; the D gene is possibly TRBD1 (5 bases). With 3 bases removed from V and 5 bases from J, the gap between germline ends came to 19 bases. The CDR3 loop spans 15 amino acids. Germline assignment: CDR1 SQVTM and CDR2 ANQGSEA. For the CDR3, the DNA is TGCAGCGTTGAGCGCGCCGGGACTCGTGGGACTGAAGCTTTCTTT. As protein: CSVERAGTRGTEAFF.

The sample holds one count of this clone. Other DNA variants within this sample encode the same CDR3. This chain uses TRBV5-4 with TRBJ1-2, with TRBD1 matching over 9 bases. V lost 4 bases, J lost 7 bases, and 8 bases stayed unmatched. The CDR3 totals 14 residues. Germline-derived CDR1 and CDR2 are SGHNT and YYREEE (reference sequence). The CDR3 loop is CASSPGQGRGGYTF. The CDR3 region has the DNA TGTGCCAGCAGCCCGGGACAGGGAAGAGGTGGCTACACCTTC.

This clone appeared once. The V gene is TRBV5-6, the J gene TRBJ2-2, with D perhaps TRBD1 (6 bases). With 3 bases removed from V and 0 bases from J, the gap between germline ends came to 15 bases. The length of the CDR3 is 17 residues. CDR1 and CDR2 (germline): SGHDT, YYEEEE. Here the CDR3 DNA reads TGTGCCAGCAGCTGGAGAAGGGGGACACCGAACACCGGGGAGCTGTTTTTT. This gives the protein CASSWRRGTPNTGELFF.

J is TRBJ2-2 and V is TRBV9; no clear D gene. Trimming left V 4 bases short and J 7 bases short, with 8 bases between. The CDR3 loop spans 12 amino acids. Germline lookup yields CDR1 SGDLS and CDR2 YYNGEE. The CDR3 nucleotides read TGTGCCAGCAGCCCCTCGGTCGGGGAGCTGTTTTTT. This codes for CASSPSVGELFF.

The rearrangement links TRBV9 to TRBJ1-5, with TRBD1 matching over 11 bases. After removal of 4 bases from V and 6 bases from J, the junction contained 3 bases not matched to a gene. Germline V gene sequence: CDR1 SGDLS, CDR2 YYNGEE. This CDR3 has 14 residues. The DNA for the CDR3 is TGTGCCAGCAGCTCGGGACAGGGGGGTCAGCCCCAGCATTTT. This sequence encodes CASSSGQGGQPQHF.

The chain joins TRBV5-5 to TRBJ2-1; TRBD2 agrees at 12 bases. The CDR3 has 18 amino acids. After removal of 0 bases from V and 4 bases from J, the junction contained 8 bases not matched to a gene. Germline CDR1 reads SGHKS; CDR2 reads YYEKEE (reference sequence). CDR3 in DNA: TGTGCCAGCAGCTTGGAGCTAGCGGGGGGGATGGGGTACAATGAGCAGTTCTTC. Residues: CASSLELAGGMGYNEQFF.

This clone was counted a few times. The chain is built from TRBV27 and TRBJ1-5, with D tentatively TRBD1 (6 bases). Germline CDR1 is MNHEY and CDR2 is SMNVEV (reference sequence). This CDR3 region has 12 residues. Trimming removed 6 bases from V and 7 bases from J, with 10 bases in between. As DNA, the CDR3 is TGTGCCAGCAGGACAGGAAAACAGCCCCAGCATTTT. Its translation is CASRTGKQPQHF.

V and J are TRBV6-1 and TRBJ1-1; 7 positions match TRBD1. The ends lost 6 bases at V and 1 base at J; junction bases unmatched: 8. The CDR3 is 15 amino acids. Germline V gene data show CDR1 as MNHNS and CDR2 as SASEGT. CDR3 in DNA: TGTGCCAGCAGAGTGGGGGGACAGCCGAACACTGAAGCTTTCTTT. It specifies CASRVGGQPNTEAFF.